The 6 T cell receptor beta chains listed next were all sequenced from one sample in a study of shared clonotypes between healthy human individuals. Terminally differentiated effector memory CD45RA+ cells were excluded by CCR7 positive selection of CD45RO-negative cells. The method was immunoSEQ multiplex PCR; TCRdb's version includes in-frame clones alone and lacks a portion of them. Of approximately 1.9 million clones listed, 90% to 95% are singletons. The sequenced material came from naive CD8+ T cells from PBMCs. Receptors were obtained from a man between 18 and 35 years old in good health. Some clones in this sample may be carry-over from other donors' samples.

The chain is built from TRBV11-1 and TRBJ1-1; TRBD1 is a possible D gene (5 bases). The CDR3 is 14 amino acids. V lost 5 bases to trimming and J lost 5 bases, with 15 bases between them. Germline V CDR1 and CDR2: SGHAT, FQDESV (reference sequence). CDR3 bases: TGTGCCAGCAGCCGACGACGTGGGGGGACTGAAGCTTTCTTT. It is translated as CASSRRRGGTEAFF.

The gene calls are TRBV9 and TRBJ2-7, with a weak D call TRBD2 (7 bases). V lost 4 bases, J lost 0 bases, and 11 bases lay in between. CDR3 length: 14 amino acids. CDR1 SGDLS and CDR2 YYNGEE come from the germline V gene. In nucleotides, the CDR3 is TGTGCCAGCAGCACAGGGAGGGGCTCCTACGAGCAGTACTTC. This sequence encodes CASSTGRGSYEQYF.

The V and J genes are TRBV2 and TRBJ2-1; 11 bases map to TRBD2. This CDR3 comprises 15 residues. V shed 6 bases and J 6 bases; nucleotides not matched to a gene: 7. Germline CDR1 is SNHLY and CDR2 is FYNNEI. The CDR3 bases are TGTGCCAGCAGGCCGACTAGCGGGGCTTTCAATGAGCAGTTCTTC. Translation: CASRPTSGAFNEQFF.

The chain combines TRBV29-1 with TRBJ1-3; D might be TRBD1 (6 bases). The CDR3 is made up of 11 amino acids. V was pared by 5 bases and J by 7 bases, with 9 bases between. CDR1 and CDR2 (germline): SQVTM, ANQGSEA. The chain's CDR3 is CSVHRDNTIYF. Here the CDR3 DNA reads TGCAGCGTTCACAGGGACAACACCATATATTTT.

V and J are TRBV28 and TRBJ2-1; D gene unclear. The CDR3 loop spans 13 amino acids. Germline V gene data show CDR1 as MDHEN and CDR2 as SYDVKM. The V and J ends lost 5 bases and 8 bases respectively, with 13 bases between them. CDR3: CASSLRAVDEQFF. The DNA of the CDR3 is TGTGCCAGCAGTCTCCGGGCGGTGGATGAGCAGTTCTTC.

The sample holds one count of this clone. At the DNA level, this CDR3 is encoded by other sequences in the same sample as well. The CDR3 DNA reads TGTGCCAGCAGTTTCGGCGGTAGCTCCTACAATGAGCAGTTCTTC. It translates to CASSFGGSSYNEQFF. V and J are TRBV27 and TRBJ2-1, with D hard to call. This CDR3 contains 15 residues. V was pared by 3 bases and J by 0 bases, with 9 bases between. In germline, CDR1 is MNHEY, CDR2 SMNVEV (reference sequence).